This TCR beta chain is drawn from a study of graft-versus-host responses after intestinal transplantation. Study-level background: Each patient got anti-thymocyte globulin induction, then tacrolimus and steroids for around three years. Notes on the study in general: Across patients carrying graft-donor T cell macrochimerism, allografts held high graft-versus-host to host-versus-graft clonal ratios.

V lost 4 bases to trimming and J lost 0 bases, with 9 bases between them. The germline V gene encodes CDR1 SGHDT and CDR2 YYEEEE. The CDR3 is 14 residues long. The table came from immunoSEQ multiplex PCR; TCRdb's copy has only in-frame clones and leaves some out. The data contain 130,000 or so clones, approximately 92% of them singletons. With respect to this clone: Its antigen remains unknown.

The clonotype comes from a human donor who received an intestinal transplant. V and J are TRBV5-6 and TRBJ2-3; perhaps D is TRBD1 or TRBD2 (6 bases each). Specimen: unstimulated CD4+ T cells sorted from spleen or lymph node cells, collected before intestinal transplant. The CDR3 spells CASSGGLSTDTQYF. The DNA of the CDR3 is TGTGCCAGCAGCGGGGGGCTGAGCACAGATACGCAGTATTTT.